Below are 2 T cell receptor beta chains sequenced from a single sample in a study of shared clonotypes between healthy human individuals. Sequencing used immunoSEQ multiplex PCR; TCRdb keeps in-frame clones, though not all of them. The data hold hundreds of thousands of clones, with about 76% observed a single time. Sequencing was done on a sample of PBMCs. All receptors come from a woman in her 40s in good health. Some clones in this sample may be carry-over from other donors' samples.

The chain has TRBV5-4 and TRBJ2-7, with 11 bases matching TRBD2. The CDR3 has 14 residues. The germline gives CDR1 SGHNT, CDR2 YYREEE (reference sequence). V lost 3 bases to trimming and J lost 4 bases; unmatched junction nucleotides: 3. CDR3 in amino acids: CASSSGLAEYEQYF. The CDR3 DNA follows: TGTGCCAGCAGCTCGGGACTAGCGGAGTACGAGCAGTACTTC.

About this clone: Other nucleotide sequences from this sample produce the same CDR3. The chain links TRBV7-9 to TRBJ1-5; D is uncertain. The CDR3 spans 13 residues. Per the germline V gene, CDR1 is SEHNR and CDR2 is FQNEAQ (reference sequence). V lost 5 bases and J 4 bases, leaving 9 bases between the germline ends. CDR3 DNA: TGTGCCAGCAGCCTCGGAACTAATCAGCCCCAGCATTTT. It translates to CASSLGTNQPQHF.